Given below is one T cell receptor beta chain in context. Clones were sequenced by immunoSEQ multiplex PCR, and TCRdb holds only the in-frame ones, with some missing. Of more than 65,000 clones in the sample, approximately 91% were seen once. The sample originates from a study of T cells after somatic rescue of genetic block. This CDR3 has 16 amino acids. V trimming: 6 bases; J trimming: 5 bases; junction bases outside the gene matches: 12. The germline V gene has CDR1 SEHNR and CDR2 FQNEAQ (reference sequence). Source material: peripheral blood mononuclear cells (PBMCs). This sequence originates from a young man. The gene calls are TRBV7-9 and TRBJ2-2; 7 bases match TRBD1. DNA of the CDR3: TGTGCCAGCAGACCCCAGGGGGATTTTAATACCGGGGAGCTGTTTTTT. Translation gives CASRPQGDFNTGELFF.